The 4 T cell receptor beta chains below all came from one sample that was sequenced in a study of blood T cell repertoires in COVID-19 (dated by TCRdb to the early 2020s). The protocol used for the library was the immunoSEQ multiplex PCR assay. TCRdb carries this immuneACCESS record with in-frame sequences only. Its versions omit some clonotypes, under half of them owing to an unresolved V gene in the studies checked, with the rest unexplained. This sample holds around 300,000 clones; 83% were observed only once. The top ten clones comprise 2.5% to 3% of the sample. Sequences were obtained from peripheral blood. The receptors here all came from a man aged 25 to 40 with active or convalescent COVID-19.

V usage is TRBV25-1 and J usage is TRBJ1-1, with a tentative D call TRBD1 (5 bases). CDR1 is MGHDK, CDR2 SYGVNS, per germline. The CDR3 totals 15 residues. V was trimmed by 0 bases and J by 6 bases, leaving 14 bases between them. Written as DNA, the CDR3 is TGTGCCAGCAGTGAATACGACAACATAGGGGCTGAAGCTTTCTTT. Translated, it gives CASSEYDNIGAEAFF. The whole variable domain, remainder taken from reference TRBV25-1 and TRBJ1-1, is EADIYQTPRYLVIGTGKKITLECSQTMGHDKMYWYQQDPGMELHLIHYSYGVNSTEKGDLSSESTVSRIRTEHFPLTLESARPSHTSQYLCASSEYDNIGAEAFFGQGTRLTVV.

The rearrangement uses TRBV5-1 and TRBJ2-1; the D is unclear. The CDR3 sequence is 12 residues long. Trimming left V 3 bases short and J 6 bases short, with 7 bases between. Germline values: CDR1 SGHRS, CDR2 YFSETQ. The CDR3 DNA follows: TGCGCCAGCAGCTCCGACTTCAATGAGCAGTTCTTC. Amino acids: CASSSDFNEQFF.

V usage is TRBV5-5 and J usage is TRBJ1-1, with 7 bases that match TRBD1. CDR3 length equals 16 residues. V gave up 0 bases and J gave up 0 bases; unmatched junction bases: 5. Germline V gene lookup returns CDR1 SGHKS and CDR2 YYEKEE (reference sequence). The CDR3 bases are TGTGCCAGCAGCTTGGCCTTTCAGGGGGTGAACACTGAAGCTTTCTTT. This codes for CASSLAFQGVNTEAFF.

The genes are TRBV10-1 and TRBJ2-1; TRBD1 aligns across 11 bases. The CDR3 has 13 amino acids. In germline, CDR1 is WNHNN, CDR2 SYGVQD (reference sequence). The junction had 7 bases not matched to a gene; V was cut back by 11 bases and J by 7 bases. In nucleotides, the CDR3 is TGCGCCGGACGGGGACAGGGGGGAAATGAGCAGTTCTTC. Encoded protein: CAGRGQGGNEQFF.